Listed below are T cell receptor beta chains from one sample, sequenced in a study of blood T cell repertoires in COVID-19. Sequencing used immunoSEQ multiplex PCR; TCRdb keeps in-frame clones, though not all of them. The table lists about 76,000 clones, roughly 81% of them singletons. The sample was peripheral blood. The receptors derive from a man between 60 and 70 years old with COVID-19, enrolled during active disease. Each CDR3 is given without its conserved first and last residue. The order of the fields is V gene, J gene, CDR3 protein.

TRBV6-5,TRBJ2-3,ASRDSTAQY
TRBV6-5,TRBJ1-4,ASSYSGDRVFEKLF
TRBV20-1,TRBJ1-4,SASQGQGAEKLF
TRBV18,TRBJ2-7,ASSPRQGFFEQY
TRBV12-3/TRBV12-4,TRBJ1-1,ASSNRFEAF
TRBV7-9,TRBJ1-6,ASSLTGQGNSPLH
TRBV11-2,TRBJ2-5,ASSLAGGPIETQY
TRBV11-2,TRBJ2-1,ASSRLGTGALFLVNEQF
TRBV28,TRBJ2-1,ASAEPPHLGTVYNEQF
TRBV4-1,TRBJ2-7,ASSQGSGGNYYEQY
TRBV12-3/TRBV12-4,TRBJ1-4,ASRQTGEKLF
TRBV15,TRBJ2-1,ATSRGRGSSYNEQF
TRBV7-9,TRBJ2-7,ASSFDGTGREQY
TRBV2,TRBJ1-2,ASFGAPTGYGYT
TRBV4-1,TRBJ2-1,ASSPKPTSGTYNEQF
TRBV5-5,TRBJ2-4,ASSPLGLARAKNIQY
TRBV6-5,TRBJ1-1,ASSRREGGITEAF
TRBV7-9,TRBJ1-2,ASSLPGGNGYT
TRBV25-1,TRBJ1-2,ASSFQGALGYT
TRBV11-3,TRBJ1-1,ASSTQGDTEAF
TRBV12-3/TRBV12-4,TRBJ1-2,ASSLIAVNGYT
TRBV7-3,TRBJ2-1,ASSLTQGTEQF
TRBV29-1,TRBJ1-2,SGGYTGPYGYT
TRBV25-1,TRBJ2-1,ASSGGQYNEQF
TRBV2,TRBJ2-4,ASSDRAKNIQY
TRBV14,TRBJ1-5,ASSQDLYQPQH
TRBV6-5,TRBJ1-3,ASTPGVTGNTIY
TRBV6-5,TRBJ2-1,ASSWDRGSSYNEQF
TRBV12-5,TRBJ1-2,ASGSPMDSNYGYT
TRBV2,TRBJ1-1,ASSETGVTEAF
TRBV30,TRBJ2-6,AWSVGQAGANVLT